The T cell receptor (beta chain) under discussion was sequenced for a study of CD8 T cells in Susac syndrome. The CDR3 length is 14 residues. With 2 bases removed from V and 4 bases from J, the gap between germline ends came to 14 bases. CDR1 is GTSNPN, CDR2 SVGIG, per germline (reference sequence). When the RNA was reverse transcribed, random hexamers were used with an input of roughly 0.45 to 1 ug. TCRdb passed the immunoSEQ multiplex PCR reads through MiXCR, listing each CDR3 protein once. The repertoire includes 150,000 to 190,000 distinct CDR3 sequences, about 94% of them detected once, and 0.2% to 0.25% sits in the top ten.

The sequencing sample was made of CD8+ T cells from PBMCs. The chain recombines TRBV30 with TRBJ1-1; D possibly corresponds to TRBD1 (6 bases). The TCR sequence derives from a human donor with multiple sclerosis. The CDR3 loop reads CAWSMYRVGTEAFF. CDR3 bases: TGTGCCTGGAGTATGTACAGGGTCGGCACTGAAGCTTTCTTT.